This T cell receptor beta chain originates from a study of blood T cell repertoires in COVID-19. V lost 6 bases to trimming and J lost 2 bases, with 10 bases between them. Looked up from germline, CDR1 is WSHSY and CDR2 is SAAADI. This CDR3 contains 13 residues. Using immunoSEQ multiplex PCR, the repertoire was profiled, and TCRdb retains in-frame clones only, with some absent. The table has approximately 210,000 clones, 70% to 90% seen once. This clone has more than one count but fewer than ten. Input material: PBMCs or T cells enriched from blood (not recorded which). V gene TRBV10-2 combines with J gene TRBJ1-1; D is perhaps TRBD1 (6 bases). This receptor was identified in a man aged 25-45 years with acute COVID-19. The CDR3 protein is CASRDRLNTEAFF. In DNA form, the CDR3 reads TGCGCCAGCAGGGACAGACTAAACACTGAAGCTTTCTTT.